This T cell receptor beta chain was recovered during a study of T cell repertoires in cytomegalovirus infection. Study results and limitations: There were HLA-C-restricted CMV-specific TCR beta clonotypes dominating the ex vivo response.

There are many counts of this clonotype. Its antigen is not known. TCRdb passed the reads through MiXCR, listing each CDR3 protein once. Of 120,000 to 150,000 distinct CDR3 sequences listed, 5.5% to 8% are singletons. The receptor's source is a human donor in good health (CMV status not recorded). Some clones in this sample may be carry-over from other donors' samples. Sequenced: PBMCs.

CDR3 bases: TGTGCCAGCATTTTGATGGTGGGCACTGAAGCTTTCTTT. It yields the protein CASILMVGTEAFF. The chain employs TRBV12-3 or TRBV12-4 and TRBJ1-1; no reliable D call. The CDR3 spans 13 residues. V was pared by 7 bases and J by 4 bases, with 13 bases between.